Below are 21 T cell receptor beta chains sequenced from a single sample in a study of T cell changes during pregnancy in multiple sclerosis. Sequencing was performed with immunoSEQ multiplex PCR; in TCRdb, only in-frame clones are kept and a portion is missing. The sample yields around 35,000 clones, roughly 90% seen once. This specimen was CD4+ T cells from peripheral blood mononuclear cells, taken in the second trimester of pregnancy. Receptors were obtained from a female donor with multiple sclerosis, enrolled in a pregnancy study.

The chain combines TRBV13 with TRBJ2-1; 11 bases fit TRBD2. Per germline, CDR1 PRHDT and CDR2 FYEKMQ (reference sequence). This CDR3 is 16 amino acids long. After removal of 4 bases from V and 3 bases from J, the junction contained 5 bases not matched to a gene. This chain's CDR3 is CASSSRLAGHYNEQFF. The CDR3 region has the DNA TGTGCCAGCAGCTCTAGACTAGCGGGACACTACAATGAGCAGTTCTTC. The complete variable domain, with remaining parts taken from reference TRBV13 and TRBJ2-1, reads AAGVIQSPRHLIKEKRETATLKCYPIPRHDTVYWYQQGPGQDPQFLISFYEKMQSDKGSIPDRFSAQQFSDYHSELNMSSLELGDSALYFCASSSRLAGHYNEQFFGPGTRLTVL.

The chain combines TRBV2 with TRBJ2-3; TRBD2 matches 7 bases. The CDR3 is 14 amino acids. J gave up 5 bases and V 4 bases, and 6 bases lay outside the gene matches. Germline V gives CDR1 SNHLY, CDR2 FYNNEI. The DNA for the CDR3 is TGTGCCAGCAGTGTAATAACGGGGGGAGATACGCAGTATTTT. The encoded protein is CASSVITGGDTQYF. Drawing the rest from reference TRBV2 and TRBJ2-3, the complete variable domain is EPEVTQTPSHQVTQMGQEVILRCVPISNHLYFYWYRQILGQKVEFLVSFYNNEISEKSEIFDDQFSVERPDGSNFTLKIRSTKLEDSAMYFCASSVITGGDTQYFGPGTRLTVL.

The V gene is TRBV29-1, the J gene TRBJ2-5, with D perhaps TRBD2 (6 bases). There are 13 residues in the CDR3. V gave up 5 bases and J gave up 5 bases, with 15 bases separating them. Germline V gene lookup returns CDR1 SQVTM and CDR2 ANQGSEA. The CDR3 loop is CSVQLGGLETQYF. The CDR3 DNA reads TGCAGCGTTCAACTGGGGGGTTTGGAGACCCAGTACTTC.

The chain uses TRBV2 and TRBJ2-3; 8 nucleotides agree with TRBD1. CDR1 is SNHLY and CDR2 is FYNNEI in the germline V gene. The junction had 2 bases not matched to a gene; V was cut back by 6 bases and J by 3 bases. The CDR3 runs to 13 residues. The CDR3 spells CASRQGETDTQYF. CDR3 in DNA: TGTGCCAGCAGACAGGGGGAAACAGATACGCAGTATTTT. Supplemented by reference TRBV2 and TRBJ2-3, the full variable domain reads EPEVTQTPSHQVTQMGQEVILRCVPISNHLYFYWYRQILGQKVEFLVSFYNNEISEKSEIFDDQFSVERPDGSNFTLKIRSTKLEDSAMYFCASRQGETDTQYFGPGTRLTVL.

The chain carries TRBV6-5 and TRBJ2-2, with 8 bases fitting TRBD1. Germline CDR1 reads MNHEY; CDR2 reads SVGAGI. V trimming: 7 bases; J trimming: 1 base; junction bases outside the gene matches: 2. The CDR3 loop spans 14 amino acids. The CDR3: CASTGTGNTGELFF. The CDR3 bases are TGTGCCAGCACCGGGACAGGGAACACCGGGGAGCTGTTTTTT.

The rearrangement joins TRBV5-1 to TRBJ2-7, with D maybe TRBD2 (5 bases). Looked up from germline, CDR1 is SGHRS and CDR2 is YFSETQ. There are 12 residues in the CDR3. V was cut by 1 base and J by 3 bases, with 5 bases left in between. The CDR3 region is CASSLRGYEQYF. The CDR3 DNA sequence: TGCGCCAGCAGCTTGCGGGGCTACGAGCAGTACTTC.

The chain is built from TRBV18 and TRBJ2-5, with 10 positions matching TRBD1. The CDR3 has 16 amino acids. The V gene's germline CDR1 is KGHSH and CDR2 LQKENI. Trimming at V came to 2 bases and at J to 5 bases, leaving 8 bases not matched to a gene. The CDR3 loop is CASSPLGQGIFETQYF. The DNA for the CDR3 is TGTGCCAGCTCACCATTGGGACAGGGGATTTTCGAGACCCAGTACTTC.

This clone was detected only once. The genes are TRBV5-5 and TRBJ1-5, with unresolved D. Trimming pared 1 base from V and 4 bases from J, leaving 6 bases between. Germline CDR1 reads SGHKS; CDR2 reads YYEKEE (reference sequence). The CDR3 length is 13 residues. The CDR3 sequence: CASSLTVNQPQHF. In DNA, the CDR3 is TGTGCCAGCAGCTTGACAGTAAATCAGCCCCAGCATTTT.

This clone was detected once. The chain links TRBV18 to TRBJ2-7; D might be TRBD2 (6 bases). The germline V gene encodes CDR1 KGHSH and CDR2 LQKENI. V was shortened by 1 base and J by 4 bases, with 17 bases between the two germline ends. The CDR3 runs 16 residues. DNA of the CDR3: TGTGCCAGCTCACCACAATCTGGGCCGGGGGAGTACGAGCAGTACTTC. Amino acid sequence: CASSPQSGPGEYEQYF.

The CDR3 spells CASSFRAASGGYEQYF. The CDR3 nucleotides are TGTGCCAGCAGCTTCCGGGCGGCTAGCGGAGGATACGAGCAGTACTTC. This sequence joins TRBV7-2 and TRBJ2-7; TRBD2 matches at 7 bases. Germline V gene lookup returns CDR1 SGHTA and CDR2 FQGNSA. Unmatched junction bases numbered 12, after V lost 3 bases and J lost 4 bases. This CDR3 has 16 residues. Full variable domain (rest looked up from reference TRBV7-2 and TRBJ2-7): GAGVSQSPSNKVTEKGKDVELRCDPISGHTALYWYRQSLGQGLEFLIYFQGNSAPDKSGLPSDRFSAERTGGSVSTLTIQRTQQEDSAVYLCASSFRAASGGYEQYFGPGTRLTVT.

The V gene is TRBV18, the J gene TRBJ1-5; no definite D call. CDR1 and CDR2 (germline): KGHSH, LQKENI. The ends were cut back, 3 bases at V and 0 bases at J, with 9 bases in the middle. This CDR3 has 15 residues. In DNA, the CDR3 is TGTGCCAGCTCACCTGACGGGTATAGCAATCAGCCCCAGCATTTT. It codes for CASSPDGYSNQPQHF.

The genes are TRBV5-1 and TRBJ1-5; D gene ambiguous. Trimming pared 0 bases from V and 2 bases from J, leaving 6 bases between. The CDR3 is 14 residues long. Germline CDR1 is SGHRS and CDR2 is YFSETQ. The CDR3 bases are TGCGCCAGCAGCTTGGGAGAGGGCAATCAGCCCCAGCATTTT. This codes for CASSLGEGNQPQHF.

The chain carries TRBV6-5 and TRBJ2-1; 8 positions agree with TRBD2. The junction had 6 bases not matched to a gene; V was cut back by 6 bases and J by 5 bases. CDR1 is MNHEY and CDR2 is SVGAGI in the germline V gene. CDR3 length equals 14 residues. The CDR3 region is CASSLGLANNEQFF. The CDR3 DNA is TGTGCCAGCAGCCTCGGACTAGCAAACAATGAGCAGTTCTTC.

The chain has TRBV7-2 and TRBJ2-1, with a possible D match to TRBD1 (6 bases). Trimming stripped 1 base from V and 3 bases from J, with 13 bases between. CDR1 is SGHTA, CDR2 FQGNSA, per germline. The length of the CDR3 is 16 residues. CDR3 nucleotides: TGTGCCAGCAGCTTAGGAGGGGGTGCCCTCTACAATGAGCAGTTCTTC. Its translation: CASSLGGGALYNEQFF.

The chain is built from TRBV7-2 and TRBJ1-1; 10 bases match TRBD1. The CDR3 is made up of 15 amino acids. V shed 5 bases, J shed 6 bases, and the junction held 9 bases outside the gene matches. Looked up from germline, CDR1 is SGHTA and CDR2 is FQGNSA. In DNA, the CDR3 is TGTGCCAGCAGCCCAACCGGGACAGGGGTCCCTGAAGCTTTCTTT. Its translation is CASSPTGTGVPEAFF. The variable domain in full, completed from reference TRBV7-2 and TRBJ1-1, reads GAGVSQSPSNKVTEKGKDVELRCDPISGHTALYWYRQSLGQGLEFLIYFQGNSAPDKSGLPSDRFSAERTGGSVSTLTIQRTQQEDSAVYLCASSPTGTGVPEAFFGQGTRLTVV.

This rearrangement joins TRBV7-2 to TRBJ2-5, with D perhaps matching TRBD2 (5 bases). V lost 6 bases to trimming and J lost 5 bases, with 16 bases between them. From germline, CDR1 is SGHTA and CDR2 FQGNSA. This CDR3 contains 14 residues. CDR3 amino acids: CASRERVSGETQYF. CDR3 DNA sequence: TGTGCCAGCAGGGAAAGGGTGTCGGGGGAGACCCAGTACTTC.

V gene TRBV9 combines with J gene TRBJ1-4; 7 nucleotides align to TRBD1. The CDR3 sequence is 14 residues long. With 5 bases clipped from V and 3 bases from J, the junction kept 4 bases outside the gene matches. From germline, CDR1 is SGDLS and CDR2 YYNGEE. For the CDR3, the DNA is TGTGCCAGCAGAAAGGGACAGTCTAATGAAAAACTGTTTTTT. As protein: CASRKGQSNEKLFF.

The chain joins TRBV7-2 to TRBJ1-1; D remains unclear. This CDR3 has 15 amino acids. The V gene lost 1 base and the J gene lost 0 bases, with 9 bases spanning the gap. The germline V gene encodes CDR1 SGHTA and CDR2 FQGNSA. The CDR3 region has the DNA TGTGCCAGCAGCTTAGGGGCCAGGATGAACACTGAAGCTTTCTTT. This gives the protein CASSLGARMNTEAFF.

The gene calls are TRBV10-3 and TRBJ2-1; TRBD1 matches at 10 bases. Germline V gene sequence: CDR1 ENHRY, CDR2 SYGVKD. The CDR3 is made up of 14 amino acids. The J segment lost 4 bases and the V segment lost 9 bases, leaving 6 bases of the junction unmatched. CDR3 DNA sequence: TGTGCCATTTCCGGGACAGGGGAATACAATGAGCAGTTCTTC. Amino acid sequence: CAISGTGEYNEQFF.

This chain links TRBV19 with TRBJ1-1; weak D call: TRBD1 (5 bases). Germline lookup yields CDR1 LNHDA and CDR2 SQIVND (reference sequence). V was cut by 10 bases and J by 1 base, with 19 bases left in between. CDR3 length: 15 amino acids. The CDR3 nucleotides are TGTGCCACCACGACATTGGGGGGGAGGAACACTGAAGCTTTCTTT. Translated, it gives CATTTLGGRNTEAFF.

V and J are TRBV5-5 and TRBJ1-5; weak D call: TRBD1 (5 bases). The V end was cut by 0 bases, the J end by 1 base, with 5 bases between. This CDR3 has 14 amino acids. Germline V lookup: CDR1 SGHKS, CDR2 YYEKEE (reference sequence). The CDR3: CASSLEGSNQPQHF. The DNA of the CDR3 is TGTGCCAGCAGCTTGGAGGGGAGCAATCAGCCCCAGCATTTT.